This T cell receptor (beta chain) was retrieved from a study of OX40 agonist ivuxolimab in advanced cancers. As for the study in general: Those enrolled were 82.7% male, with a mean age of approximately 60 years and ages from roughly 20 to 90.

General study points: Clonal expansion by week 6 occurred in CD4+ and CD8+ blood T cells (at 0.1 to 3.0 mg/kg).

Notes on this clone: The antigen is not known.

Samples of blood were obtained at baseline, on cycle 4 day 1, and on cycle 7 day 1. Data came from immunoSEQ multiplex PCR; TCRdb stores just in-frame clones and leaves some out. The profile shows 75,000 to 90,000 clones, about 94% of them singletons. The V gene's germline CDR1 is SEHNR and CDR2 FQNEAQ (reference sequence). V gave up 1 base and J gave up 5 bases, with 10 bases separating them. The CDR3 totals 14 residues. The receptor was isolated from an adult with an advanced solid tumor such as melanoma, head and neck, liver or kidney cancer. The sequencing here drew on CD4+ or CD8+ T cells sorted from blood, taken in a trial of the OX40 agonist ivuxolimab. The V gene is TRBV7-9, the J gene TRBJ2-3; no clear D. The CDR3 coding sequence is TGTGCCAGCAGCTTAGTCGTCGTTGGAGATACGCAGTATTTT. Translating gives CASSLVVVGDTQYF.